The 3 T cell receptor beta chains reported below all come from one sample, sequenced in a study of T cells after yellow fever vaccination. TCRdb used MiXCR to reprocess the 5' RACE reads, holding one entry per CDR3 protein. The sample has 450,000 to 600,000 distinct CDR3 sequences, roughly 14% seen once. The source material was PBMCs, sampled on the day of the yellow fever booster vaccination. The receptors shown here come from a man aged 30 to 45 who received the YFV17D yellow fever vaccine.

This clonotype was seen only a few times. The V gene is TRBV4-2, the J gene TRBJ2-7, with a possible D match to TRBD2 (6 bases). This CDR3 comprises 17 residues. Trimming removed 1 base from V and 1 base from J, with 17 bases in between. CDR1 and CDR2 from the germline V gene are LGHNA and YNFKEQ. The CDR3 loop is CASSQVGTASESYEQYF. CDR3 bases: TGTGCCAGCAGCCAAGTGGGAACGGCTAGCGAATCCTACGAGCAGTACTTC.

The sample holds many counts of this clonotype. This chain uses TRBV5-1 with TRBJ1-3; perhaps TRBD1 as D (6 bases). Germline V lookup: CDR1 SGHRS, CDR2 YFSETQ. There are 15 residues in the CDR3. Trimming shortened V by 0 bases and J by 0 bases, and 7 bases separated the two germline ends. The CDR3 sequence is CASSLEGGSGNTIYF. The CDR3 DNA reads TGCGCCAGCAGCTTGGAGGGGGGCTCTGGAAACACCATATATTTT. Variable domain in full (rest from reference TRBV5-1 and TRBJ1-3): KAGVTQTPRYLIKTRGQQVTLSCSPISGHRSVSWYQQTPGQGLQFLFEYFSETQRNKGNFPGRFSGRQFSNSRSEMNVSTLELGDSALYLCASSLEGGSGNTIYFGEGSWLTVV.

This chain uses TRBV12-3 or TRBV12-4 with TRBJ2-1; D is uncertain. CDR3 length: 13 residues. Trimming removed 5 bases at V and 8 bases at J, with 13 bases between. The CDR3 DNA reads TGTGCCAGCAGTCCCACCCTAGTGGATGAGCAGTTCTTC. It is translated as CASSPTLVDEQFF.